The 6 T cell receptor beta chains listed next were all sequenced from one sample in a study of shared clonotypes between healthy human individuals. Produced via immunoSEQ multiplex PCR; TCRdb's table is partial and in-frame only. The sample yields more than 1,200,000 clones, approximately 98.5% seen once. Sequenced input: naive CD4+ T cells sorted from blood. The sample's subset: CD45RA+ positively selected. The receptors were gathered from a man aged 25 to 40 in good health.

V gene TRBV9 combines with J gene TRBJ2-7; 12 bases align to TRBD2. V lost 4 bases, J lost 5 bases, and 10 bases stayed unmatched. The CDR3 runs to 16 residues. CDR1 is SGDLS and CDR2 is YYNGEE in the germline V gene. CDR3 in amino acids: CASSPRLAGVFNEQYF. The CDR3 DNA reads TGTGCCAGCAGCCCAAGACTAGCGGGAGTATTCAACGAGCAGTACTTC.

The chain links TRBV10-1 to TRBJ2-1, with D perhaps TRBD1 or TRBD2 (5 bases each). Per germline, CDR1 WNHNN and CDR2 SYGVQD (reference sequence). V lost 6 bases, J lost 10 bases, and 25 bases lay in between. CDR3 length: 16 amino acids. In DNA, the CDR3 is TGCGCCAGCAGCAATACGAGGGGCTTTGGCCTCTGGGAGCAGTTCTTC. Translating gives CASSNTRGFGLWEQFF.

CDR3 DNA: TGTGCCAGCAGTTACTCGCACAGTTACCCCGACTATGGCTACACCTTC. Translated, it gives CASSYSHSYPDYGYTF. The chain recombines TRBV6-5 with TRBJ1-2; D gene unclear. Trimming shortened V by 0 bases and J by 3 bases, and 14 bases separated the two germline ends. Germline CDR1 reads MNHEY; CDR2 reads SVGAGI. The CDR3 spans 16 residues.

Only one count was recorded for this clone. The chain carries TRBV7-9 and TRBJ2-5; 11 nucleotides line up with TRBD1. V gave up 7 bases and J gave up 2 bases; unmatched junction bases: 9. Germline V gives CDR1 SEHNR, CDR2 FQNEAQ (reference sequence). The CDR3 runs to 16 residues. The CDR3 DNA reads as TGTGCCAGCACCGTTGGGACAGGGGGGAATCAAGAGACCCAGTACTTC. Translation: CASTVGTGGNQETQYF.

The CDR3 DNA reads as TGTGCCAGCTCACCAGCCAAAGGGAGCCTTATTGGGGGCTACACCTTC. Encoded protein: CASSPAKGSLIGGYTF. This sequence joins TRBV18 and TRBJ1-2; no clear D. The V end lost 2 bases, the J end lost 8 bases, and 21 bases lay between the germline ends. CDR3 length: 16 amino acids. Germline V lookup: CDR1 KGHSH, CDR2 LQKENI.

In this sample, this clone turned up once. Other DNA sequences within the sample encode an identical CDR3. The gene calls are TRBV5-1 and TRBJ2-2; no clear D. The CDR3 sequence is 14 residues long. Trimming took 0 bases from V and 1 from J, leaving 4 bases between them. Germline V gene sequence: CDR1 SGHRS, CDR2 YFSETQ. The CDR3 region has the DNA TGCGCCAGCAGCTTGGTGGGGAACACCGGGGAGCTGTTTTTT. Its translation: CASSLVGNTGELFF.